This paragraph covers one TCR beta chain sequence. The antigen is undetermined. These data originate in a study of T cell responses to AZD1222 COVID-19 vaccine. The overall study: Samples with a second dose at about 4 or about 12 weeks were pooled together.

The germline gives CDR1 SGHTA, CDR2 FQGNSA. This CDR3 contains 15 residues. With 5 bases clipped from V and 7 bases from J, the junction kept 7 bases outside the gene matches. The study, taken as a whole, reports: The donor group comprised mostly white British people and more females; the analysis possibly underestimated clonal diversity. Repertoire samples came only from after the peak T cell response.

Only in-frame clones appear in the TCRdb table, and some are missing; sequencing was by immunoSEQ multiplex PCR. Among around 83,000 clones listed, roughly 88% were seen once. The input for sequencing was peripheral blood, taken on day 0 of AZD1222 vaccination. J is TRBJ1-6 and V is TRBV7-2; 8 bases agree with TRBD1. The receptor comes from an adult in good health. The CDR3 loop reads CASSVEQGGNSPLHF. The CDR3 coding sequence is TGTGCCAGCAGCGTCGAACAGGGGGGCAATTCACCCCTCCACTTT.